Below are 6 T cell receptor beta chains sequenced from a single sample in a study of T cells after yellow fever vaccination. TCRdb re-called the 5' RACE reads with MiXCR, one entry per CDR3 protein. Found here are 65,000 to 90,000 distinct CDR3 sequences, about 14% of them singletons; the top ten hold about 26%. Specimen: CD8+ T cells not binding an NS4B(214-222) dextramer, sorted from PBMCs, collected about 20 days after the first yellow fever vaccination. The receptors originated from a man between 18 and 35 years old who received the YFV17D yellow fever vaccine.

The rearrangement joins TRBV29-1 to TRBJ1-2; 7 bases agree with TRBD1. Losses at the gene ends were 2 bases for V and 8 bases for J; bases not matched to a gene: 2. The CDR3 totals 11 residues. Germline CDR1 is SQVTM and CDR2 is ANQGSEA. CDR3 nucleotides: TGCAGCGTTGAACAGGGGGGAGGCTACACCTTC. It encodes CSVEQGGGYTF. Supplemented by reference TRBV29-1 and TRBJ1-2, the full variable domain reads SAVISQKPSRDICQRGTSLTIQCQVDSQVTMMFWYRQQPGQSLTLIATANQGSEATYESGFVIDKFPISRPNLTFSTLTVSNMSPEDSSIYLCSVEQGGGYTFGSGTRLTVV.

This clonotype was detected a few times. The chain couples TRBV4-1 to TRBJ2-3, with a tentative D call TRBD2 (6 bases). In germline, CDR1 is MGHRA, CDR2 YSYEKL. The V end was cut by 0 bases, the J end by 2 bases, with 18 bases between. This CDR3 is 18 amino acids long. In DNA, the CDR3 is TGCGCCAGCAGCCAAGATCTTTGGGGTGGGGGGATCACAGATACGCAGTATTTT. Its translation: CASSQDLWGGGITDTQYF.

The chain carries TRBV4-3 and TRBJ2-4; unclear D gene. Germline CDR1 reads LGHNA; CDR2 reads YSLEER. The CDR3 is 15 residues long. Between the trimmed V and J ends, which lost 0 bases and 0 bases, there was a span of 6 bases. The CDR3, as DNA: TGCGCCAGCAGCCAAGATCCCGTAGCCAAAAACATTCAGTACTTC. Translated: CASSQDPVAKNIQYF.

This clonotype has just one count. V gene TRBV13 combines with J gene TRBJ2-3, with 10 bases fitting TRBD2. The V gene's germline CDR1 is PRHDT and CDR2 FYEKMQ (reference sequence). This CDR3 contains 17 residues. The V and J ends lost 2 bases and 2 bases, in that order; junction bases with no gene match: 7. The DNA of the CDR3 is TGTGCCAGCAGCTTATGGGGGACTAGCGATTTCACAGATACGCAGTATTTT. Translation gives CASSLWGTSDFTDTQYF.

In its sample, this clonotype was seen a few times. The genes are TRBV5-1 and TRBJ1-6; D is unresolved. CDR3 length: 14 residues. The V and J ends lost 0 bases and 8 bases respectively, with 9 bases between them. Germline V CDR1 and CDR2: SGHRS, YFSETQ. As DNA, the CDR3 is TGCGCCAGCAGCTTGGACCGGAATGATTCACCCCTCCACTTT. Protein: CASSLDRNDSPLHF.

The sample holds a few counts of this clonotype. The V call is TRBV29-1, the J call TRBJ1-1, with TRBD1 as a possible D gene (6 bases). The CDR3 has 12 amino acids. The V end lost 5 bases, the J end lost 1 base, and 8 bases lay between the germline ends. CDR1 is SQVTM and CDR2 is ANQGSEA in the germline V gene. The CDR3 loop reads CSVTGSNTEAFF. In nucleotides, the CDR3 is TGCAGCGTTACAGGGTCGAACACTGAAGCTTTCTTT.